The TCR beta chain described here comes from a study of blood T cells in healthy people across ages. This clonotype has only a few counts. The J segment lost 10 bases and the V segment lost 0 bases, leaving 8 bases of the junction unmatched. CDR1 and CDR2 (germline): LNHNV, YYDKDF (reference sequence). This CDR3 has 16 amino acids. Primed by a sample-barcoded 5' primer and a J-beta primer mix, a second PCR proceeded for about 6 to 11 cycles. TCRdb itself ran the 5' RACE reads through MiXCR, one entry per CDR3 protein. The table records roughly 800,000 distinct CDR3 sequences, roughly 25% of them present only once. These data were likewise used in another study, on T cells of mothers and their children.

This receptor was taken from a boy younger than 18 in good health. The gene calls are TRBV15 and TRBJ1-6, with TRBD1 matching over 8 bases. Sequencing was done on a sample of blood. The CDR3 sequence: CATSRDLDRGRSPLHF. CDR3 DNA: TGTGCCACCAGCAGAGACCTAGACAGGGGACGATCACCCCTCCACTTT.